The 4 T cell receptor beta chains in this list originate from one sample, sequenced in a study of glioma-infiltrating T cells. Amplification of TCR alpha and beta CDR3 regions from RNA used iRepertoire nested multiplex PCR. TCRdb processed the multiplex PCR reads anew with MiXCR; each CDR3 protein has one entry. The sample has about 400,000 distinct CDR3 sequences; 35% to 45% are singletons. Material: glioma tissue, nonneoplastic brain tissue, or PBMCs (not recorded which). The receptors derive from a human donor with low-grade glioma or glioblastoma, undergoing nonglioma brain surgery, or in good health (not recorded which).

J is TRBJ1-5 and V is TRBV28; D call uncertain. The CDR3 length is 14 residues. V was pared by 6 bases and J by 3 bases, with 12 bases between. Germline V gives CDR1 MDHEN, CDR2 SYDVKM. The CDR3: CASSSTSVNQPQHF. The CDR3 DNA reads as TGTGCCAGCAGCTCGACATCAGTCAATCAGCCCCAGCATTTT. The full variable domain, in which reference TRBV28 and TRBJ1-5 provide the parts outside the CDR3, is DVKVTQSSRYLVKRTGEKVFLECVQDMDHENMFWYRQDPGLGLRLIYFSYDVKMKEKGDIPEGYSVSREKKERFSLILESASTNQTSMYLCASSSTSVNQPQHFGDGTRLSIL.

This clonotype appeared many times. V usage is TRBV6-1 and J usage is TRBJ1-2; 7 bases match TRBD1. The CDR3 is 13 amino acids. In germline, CDR1 is MNHNS, CDR2 SASEGT. J gave up 4 bases and V 6 bases, and 5 bases lay outside the gene matches. The DNA for the CDR3 is TGTGCCAGCAGCGAGACAGGGATCTATGGCTACACCTTC. Translated, it gives CASSETGIYGYTF.

Notes on this clonotype: A much larger clone is a single base away; this may be a read error. V and J are TRBV7-9 and TRBJ1-2, with D hard to call. Germline V gene data show CDR1 as SEHNR and CDR2 as FQNEAQ (reference sequence). This CDR3 contains 15 residues. The CDR3 DNA is TGTGCCAGCAGCCACGGATTGAACGGAAACTATGGCCACACCTTC. Translation gives CASSHGLNGNYGHTF.

This clonotype was recorded at least ten times. This CDR3 is CASSRLAGVYFYEQYF. DNA of the CDR3: TGTGCCAGCAGTCGACTAGCGGGAGTGTACTTCTACGAGCAGTACTTC. The rearrangement joins TRBV6-2 or TRBV6-3 to TRBJ2-7, with TRBD2 matching 12 bases. CDR3 size: 16 residues. CDR1 is MNHEY and CDR2 is SVGEGT in the germline V gene. Trimming cost V 5 bases and J 3 bases; bases outside gene matches: 8.